This entry concerns a single TCR beta chain. The data derive from a study of response to subunit inactivated influenza vaccine. This CDR3 comprises 15 residues. V was pared by 1 base and J by 5 bases, with 6 bases of the junction left unmatched. Germline V gene sequence: CDR1 SGHTA, CDR2 FQGNSA. TCRdb re-derived calls from the RT-PCR reads in MiXCR, one entry per CDR3 protein. Among 500,000 to 600,000 distinct CDR3 sequences, around 11% were seen once, and the ten largest hold about 10%. These data were also reused for a study on T cells expressing NK-cell markers. That publication notes: The cDNA for TCR beta came from 5'RACE template switching with UMIs. Sorted CD3+CD56-NKG2C+, CD3+CD56+NKG2C- and CD3+CD56+NKG2C+ T cells were the source of the TCR beta repertoires. In a handful of donors, dominant clonotypes made up about 25-60.1% of CD3+CD56-NKG2C+ cells. Specificity for HCMV among expanded NKG2C+ T cell clones was not established.

This TCR came from a man aged 50-60 years who received an inactivated influenza vaccine. V and J are TRBV7-2 and TRBJ2-7; 9 positions match TRBD1. The sample consisted of PBMCs from blood, taken on the day of vaccination. The CDR3 sequence: CASSLDRGQLNEQYF. The CDR3 DNA follows: TGTGCCAGCAGCTTAGACAGGGGGCAGTTGAACGAGCAGTACTTC.